Each of the 12 T cell receptor beta chains below was sequenced from the same sample in a study of T cell responses to AZD1222 COVID-19 vaccine (dated by TCRdb to the early 2020s). The label giving this sample's time point can be read as: baseline before first vaccination. In the paper's terms, the treatment or condition label means: meningococcal conjugate vaccine given as trial control. Libraries came from the immunoSEQ multiplex PCR assay. The table was pulled from immuneACCESS by TCRdb, which kept in-frame rearrangements only. Such tables lose some clones; where checked, under half of the loss comes from unresolved V genes, and the rest has no known cause. Within this sample are under 150,000 clones, with roughly 85% of them counted one time only. The ten largest account for over 15% of the sample. The sample was peripheral blood, taken on day 0 of MenACWY control vaccination. The receptors come from an adult in good health.

The V and J genes are TRBV21-1 and TRBJ2-7; the D segment call TRBD1 is taken from the table without a DNA check. TRBV21-1 is labeled a pseudogene. The CDR3 contains 12 residues. CDR3 protein: CASGTVSYEQYF. The CDR3, as DNA: TGTGCCAGCGGGACAGTGTCCTACGAGCAGTACTTC.

The chain couples TRBV5-1 to TRBJ1-1; D is possibly TRBD1 (5 bases). V shed 4 bases and J shed 6 bases, with 19 bases lying between them. The V gene's germline CDR1 is SGHRS and CDR2 YFSETQ. The CDR3 totals 15 residues. CDR3 nucleotides: TGCGCCAGCAGCCCGAAGCTGGGGGGGAGCGCTGAAGCTTTCTTT. Encoded protein: CASSPKLGGSAEAFF.

CDR3 DNA sequence: TGTGCCAGCAGTGACCAACTAGCGGGATCCTATGAGCAGTTCTTC. This sequence encodes CASSDQLAGSYEQFF. The chain employs TRBV2 and TRBJ2-1; 10 bases map to TRBD2. Germline V gives CDR1 SNHLY, CDR2 FYNNEI. This CDR3 has 15 residues. The V segment lost 3 bases and the J segment 8 bases; nucleotides outside the gene matches: 7.

The chain uses TRBV27 and TRBJ2-7; tentatively, D is TRBD1 (6 bases). CDR1 is MNHEY and CDR2 is SMNVEV in the germline V gene (reference sequence). CDR3 length: 14 amino acids. V was cut by 1 base and J by 6 bases, with 13 bases left in between. The CDR3 DNA is TGTGCCAGCAGTTTATTTACAGGGTCGGTCGAGCAGTACTTC. It codes for CASSLFTGSVEQYF.

The table lists this clone with a count of one. The chain combines TRBV3-1 (or the pseudogene TRBV3-2) with TRBJ2-5; perhaps TRBD2 as D (6 bases). V gave up 6 bases and J gave up 9 bases, with 17 bases separating them. The CDR3 is 13 amino acids. Germline CDR1 and CDR2: LGHDT and YNNKEL (reference sequence). CDR3 in amino acids: CASSTMPSGAQYF. The CDR3 nucleotides are TGTGCCAGCAGTACAATGCCGTCGGGGGCCCAGTACTTC.

This sequence joins TRBV6-4 and TRBJ2-7; 10 nucleotides line up with TRBD1. The CDR3 has 15 amino acids. The germline CDR1 and CDR2 sequences are MRHNA and SNTAGT. The J segment lost 5 bases and the V segment lost 6 bases, leaving 10 bases of the junction unmatched. In DNA form, the CDR3 reads TGTGCCAGCAGCCAAATTAGACAGGGGGCAGACGAGCAGTACTTC. This translates into CASSQIRQGADEQYF.

The chain combines TRBV30 with TRBJ1-5; D may be TRBD1 (6 bases). The CDR3 is 17 residues long. The V end was cut by 1 base, the J end by 0 bases, with 16 bases between. Germline-derived CDR1 and CDR2 are GTSNPN and SVGIG (reference sequence). The CDR3 region is CAWSAGTMGYSNQPQHF. CDR3 bases: TGTGCCTGGAGTGCCGGGACAATGGGATATAGCAATCAGCCCCAGCATTTT.

The table lists this clone with a few counts. The CDR3 DNA is TGCAGTGCTAGTGACGGGAGCTCTGGAAACACCATATATTTT. Encoded protein: CSASDGSSGNTIYF. The chain couples TRBV20-1 to TRBJ1-3; D not resolved. This CDR3 has 14 amino acids. V lost 3 bases and J 0 bases, leaving 9 bases between the germline ends. Germline assignment: CDR1 DFQATT and CDR2 SNEGSKA (reference sequence).

V is TRBV11-2 and J is TRBJ2-1; D is tentatively TRBD1 or TRBD2 (5 bases each). Germline assignment: CDR1 SGHAT and CDR2 FQNNGV. Deletions cut 3 bases from V and 2 bases from J, with 14 bases between. This CDR3 comprises 16 residues. CDR3 loop: CASSFTGDPTYNEQFF. As DNA, the CDR3 is TGTGCCAGCAGCTTTACCGGGGACCCCACCTACAATGAGCAGTTCTTC.

CDR3 DNA sequence: TGTGCCAGCACCCTGGGGGCGGGCACTGAAGCTTTCTTT. This encodes CASTLGAGTEAFF. The chain has TRBV28 and TRBJ1-1; D possibly corresponds to TRBD1 (6 bases). The V gene's germline CDR1 is MDHEN and CDR2 SYDVKM. Deletions cut 7 bases from V and 4 bases from J, with 13 bases between. The CDR3 is 13 amino acids.

The J gene is TRBJ2-7, the V gene TRBV10-2, with 8 nucleotides matching TRBD1. V shed 6 bases, J shed 2 bases, and the junction held 9 bases outside the gene matches. This CDR3 is built from 15 residues. CDR1 is WSHSY, CDR2 SAAADI, per germline. The CDR3 protein is CASRDGTGGTYEQYF. CDR3 sequence (DNA): TGCGCCAGCAGGGACGGGACAGGAGGAACCTACGAGCAGTACTTC.

The chain carries TRBV30 and TRBJ1-4; D gene ambiguous. CDR3 length: 12 residues. Germline V lookup: CDR1 GTSNPN, CDR2 SVGIG (reference sequence). With 2 bases removed from V and 8 bases from J, the gap between germline ends came to 9 bases. The DNA for the CDR3 is TGTGCCTGGAGTCCACAGCAGGAAAAACTGTTTTTT. Translating it yields CAWSPQQEKLFF.